This TCR beta chain was sequenced for a study of T cells expressing NK-cell markers. About the research overall: Each TCR beta repertoire originated in sorted T cells that were CD3+CD56+NKG2C+, CD3+CD56+NKG2C- or CD3+CD56-NKG2C+.

TCRdb reprocessed the 5' RACE reads and stores each CDR3 protein as one record, lacking DNA. This sample contains more than 400,000 distinct CDR3 sequences. The CDR3 length is 14 residues. The germline gives CDR1 SGHTA, CDR2 FQGNSA. The clonotype originates from a woman between 18 and 70 years old in good health. The sample consisted of blood T cells: a sorted CD56 or NKG2C T cell subset, CD4+ or CD8+ T cells, or bulk PBMC T cells (not recorded which). The chain has TRBV7-2 and TRBJ1-5. CDR3 amino acids: CASSLEANHQPQHF.